The clone carrying this T cell receptor (beta chain) has more than one count but fewer than ten. Its antigen remains unknown. The sample belongs to a study of early T cells in non-severe SARS-CoV-2 infection. For the study at large: From unsorted whole blood, bulk RNA was sequenced, and the chains remained unpaired.

As part of library construction, unique molecular identifiers were attached to individual cDNA molecules. TCRdb reanalysed the 5' RACE reads using MiXCR and keeps one entry per CDR3 protein. Counted here are under 35,000 distinct CDR3 sequences, 5.4% occurring once; the ten biggest clones make up roughly 20%. Study-level results: CD4 and private specificities were missed by VDJdb matching, which favored anti-spike CD8 responses.

CDR1 and CDR2 (germline): SEHNR, FQNEAQ (reference sequence). The CDR3 contains 16 residues. V was clipped by 1 base and J by 7 bases; unmatched bases: 5. The chain joins TRBV7-9 to TRBJ2-1; 12 nucleotides align to TRBD2. The sequence came from an adult who was a healthcare worker with PCR-confirmed SARS-CoV-2 infection or an uninfected control (not recorded which). The sample taken for sequencing was whole blood. CDR3 protein: CASSLVTSGGYNEQFF. CDR3 DNA sequence: TGTGCCAGCAGCTTAGTGACTAGCGGGGGATATAATGAGCAGTTCTTC.